The entry below gives a single TCR beta chain sequence along with its context. What it recognizes is unknown. The CDR3 contains 16 residues. V was trimmed by 5 bases and J by 0 bases, leaving 13 bases between them. Per germline, CDR1 LNHDA and CDR2 SQIVND (reference sequence). Primers for the PCR totalled 60 Vbeta and 13 Jbeta. The table came from immunoSEQ multiplex PCR; TCRdb's copy has only in-frame clones and leaves some out. The table lists approximately 150,000 clones, 85% of them singletons. The entry originates in a study of cytomegalovirus exposure and HLA in healthy donors. General study results and limits: The study carried out a later analysis of TCR beta sequences. It associated approximately 17,000 of them with specific HLA alleles at a false discovery rate of 0.05.

The V call is TRBV19, the J call TRBJ1-4; a weak D match, TRBD1 (6 bases). Sequencing was performed on PBMCs. The sequence was collected from a man under 40 in good health and CMV-seropositive. The CDR3 loop is CASSLGTLATNEKLFF. The CDR3 DNA follows: TGTGCCAGTAGTCTCGGGACACTCGCAACTAATGAAAAACTGTTTTTT. The complete variable domain, with remaining parts taken from reference TRBV19 and TRBJ1-4, reads DGGITQSPKYLFRKEGQNVTLSCEQNLNHDAMYWYRQDPGQGLRLIYYSQIVNDFQKGDIAEGYSVSREKKESFPLTVTSAQKNPTAFYLCASSLGTLATNEKLFFGSGTQLSVL.